Shown below are 11 T cell receptor beta chains from a single sample sequenced in a study of blood T cell repertoires in COVID-19. Measured with immunoSEQ multiplex PCR; TCRdb has only the in-frame clones, and not every one. The sample lists 250,000 to 350,000 clones, about four fifths occurring once. Material: peripheral blood. Every receptor here comes from a person aged 65-85 years with COVID-19, enrolled during active disease.

This clone was found a few times. This sequence joins TRBV9 and TRBJ1-2; perhaps TRBD1 as D (6 bases). CDR1 and CDR2 from the germline V gene are SGDLS and YYNGEE. Between the trimmed V and J ends, which lost 4 bases and 7 bases, there was a span of 14 bases. This CDR3 is 13 amino acids long. The CDR3 sequence is CASSSEDRSGYTF. As DNA, the CDR3 is TGTGCCAGCAGCTCCGAGGACAGATCTGGCTACACCTTC.

The count of this clone is one. The gene calls are TRBV18 and TRBJ1-5; 9 nucleotides line up with TRBD1. J gave up 0 bases and V 3 bases, and 3 bases lay outside the gene matches. CDR1 and CDR2 (germline): KGHSH, LQKENI. The CDR3 consists of 16 residues. CDR3 loop: CASSPGTGYSNQPQHF. CDR3 nucleotides: TGTGCCAGCTCACCCGGGACAGGGTATAGCAATCAGCCCCAGCATTTT.

The V gene is TRBV28, the J gene TRBJ1-2; TRBD1 matches at 9 bases. The CDR3 totals 13 residues. The junction had 7 bases not matched to a gene; V was cut back by 6 bases and J by 8 bases. Germline V gives CDR1 MDHEN, CDR2 SYDVKM. CDR3 loop: CASSPTGGGGYTF. In DNA, the CDR3 is TGTGCCAGCAGCCCGACAGGGGGTGGAGGCTACACCTTC.

This clone was picked up a small number of times. The chain has TRBV6-2 or TRBV6-3 and TRBJ2-2, with 7 bases lining up with TRBD2. The germline gives CDR1 MNHEY, CDR2 SVGEGT. The CDR3 length is 14 residues. The V gene end was trimmed by 4 bases and the J gene end by 1 base; junction bases not matched to a gene: 0. The CDR3 reads CASSWGGNTGELFF. CDR3 DNA sequence: TGTGCCAGCAGTTGGGGGGGGAACACCGGGGAGCTGTTTTTT.

This sequence joins TRBV9 and TRBJ1-6; D ambiguous. V was cut by 1 base and J by 6 bases, with 8 bases left in between. The CDR3 extends over 14 amino acids. Germline V lookup: CDR1 SGDLS, CDR2 YYNGEE. Here the CDR3 DNA reads TGTGCCAGCAGCGTATTGGGGAGTAATTCACCCCTCCACTTT. This encodes CASSVLGSNSPLHF.

This clone was seen only a few times. The CDR3 loop is CASSHGQGAFGYTF. In DNA form, the CDR3 reads TGTGCCAGCAGCCACGGACAGGGGGCGTTTGGCTACACCTTC. The rearrangement links TRBV3-1 (or the pseudogene TRBV3-2) to TRBJ1-2, with 11 bases identical to TRBD1. The CDR3 runs to 14 residues. V gave up 3 bases and J gave up 7 bases; unmatched junction bases: 4. Germline CDR1 reads LGHDT; CDR2 reads YNNKEL (reference sequence).

J is TRBJ1-2 and V is TRBV5-1; D uncertain. The CDR3 has 12 amino acids. V lost 1 base to trimming and J lost 3 bases, with 4 bases between them. Looked up from germline, CDR1 is SGHRS and CDR2 is YFSETQ. The chain's CDR3 is CASSLPDYGYTF. CDR3 in DNA: TGCGCCAGCAGCTTGCCGGACTATGGCTACACCTTC.

Comment on this clone: Other DNA sequences of this sample code for an identical CDR3. This chain connects TRBV4-3 to TRBJ2-7; D call uncertain. V was clipped by 0 bases and J by 1 base, with 7 bases between them. Per the germline V gene, CDR1 is LGHNA and CDR2 is YSLEER. The CDR3 sequence is 14 residues long. CDR3 protein: CASSQDPVSYEQYF. The CDR3 nucleotides are TGCGCCAGCAGCCAAGACCCTGTATCCTACGAGCAGTACTTC.

The V and J genes are TRBV28 and TRBJ1-6; D call uncertain. The CDR3 consists of 14 residues. Trimming took 3 bases from V and 7 from J, leaving 10 bases between them. Germline CDR1 is MDHEN and CDR2 is SYDVKM. CDR3 nucleotides: TGTGCCAGCAGTTTGGTCCGAAGCAATTCACCCCTCCACTTT. Its translation is CASSLVRSNSPLHF.

The chain recombines TRBV12-3 or TRBV12-4 with TRBJ1-4; D is unresolved. With 6 bases removed from V and 4 bases from J, the gap between germline ends came to 3 bases. The CDR3 sequence is 11 residues long. The CDR3: CASSLNEKLFF. The CDR3 bases are TGTGCCAGCAGCCTTAATGAAAAACTGTTTTTT.

This clone was seen more than once but under ten times. V and J are TRBV6-6 and TRBJ2-5; D possibly corresponds to TRBD2 (7 bases). Germline CDR1 MNHNY, CDR2 SVGAGI (reference sequence). V lost 7 bases to trimming and J lost 5 bases, with 11 bases between them. The CDR3 is 12 residues long. As DNA, the CDR3 is TGTGCCAGCAAGGGGGAGGGGGAGACCCAGTACTTC. Its protein is CASKGEGETQYF.